This T cell receptor beta chain was captured in a study of blood T cell repertoires in COVID-19. Clones were sequenced by immunoSEQ multiplex PCR, and TCRdb holds only the in-frame ones, with some missing. Of a few hundred thousand clones in the sample, about 91% were seen once. Trimming left V 1 base short and J 5 bases short, with 5 bases between. Per the germline V gene, CDR1 is SGHVS and CDR2 is FQNEAQ. The CDR3 length is 13 residues. This receptor was taken from a young woman with COVID-19, enrolled during active disease. The V gene is TRBV7-8, the J gene TRBJ1-4; D gene uncertain. The sequenced sample was peripheral blood. CDR3 protein: CASSLGRNEKLFF. The CDR3 DNA sequence: TGTGCCAGCAGCTTAGGCAGAAATGAAAAACTGTTTTTT.